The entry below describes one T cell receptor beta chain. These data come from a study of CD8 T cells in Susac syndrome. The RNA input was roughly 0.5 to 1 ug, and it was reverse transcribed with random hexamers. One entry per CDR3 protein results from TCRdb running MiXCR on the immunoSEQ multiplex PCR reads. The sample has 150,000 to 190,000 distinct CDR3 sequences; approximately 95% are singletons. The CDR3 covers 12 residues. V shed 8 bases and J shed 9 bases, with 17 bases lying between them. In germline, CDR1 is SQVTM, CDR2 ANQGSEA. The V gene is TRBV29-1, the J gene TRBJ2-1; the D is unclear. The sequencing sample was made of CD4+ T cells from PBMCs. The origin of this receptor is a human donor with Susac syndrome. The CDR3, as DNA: TGCAGCTCTCGAACGGGTTATTGTGAGCAGTTCTTC. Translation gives CSSRTGYCEQFF.